A single sample gave rise to the 24 T cell receptor beta chains below, sequenced in a study of beta chain features in type 1 diabetes. Overall study results and limits: All four CD4+ subsets from Type 1 diabetes patients carried moderately but significantly shorter TCRB CDR3s.

Expressed TCRB transcripts got sequenced, as all isolated RNA was reverse transcribed. Measured with immunoSEQ multiplex PCR; TCRdb has only the in-frame clones, and not every one. Among about 280,000 clones listed, about 15% were seen once. Their cognate antigens are unknown. Sequencing used naive CD4+ T cells from blood. All receptors derive from a young man with type 1 diabetes.

On this clone itself: This sample includes further DNA sequences coding for the same CDR3. This CDR3 reads CASSRDTNQPQHF. CDR3 in DNA: TGCGCCAGCAGCCGGGACACAAATCAGCCCCAGCATTTT. This rearrangement joins TRBV5-1 to TRBJ1-5; tentatively, D is TRBD1 (6 bases). Germline V CDR1 and CDR2: SGHRS, YFSETQ. CDR3 length: 13 residues. Trimming stripped 4 bases from V and 4 bases from J, with 9 bases between.

V and J are TRBV5-1 and TRBJ2-3; D is undetermined. The length of the CDR3 is 12 residues. CDR1 is SGHRS, CDR2 YFSETQ, per germline. With 3 bases removed from V and 7 bases from J, the gap between germline ends came to 9 bases. CDR3 sequence reads: CASSSNRNTQYF. CDR3 nucleotides: TGCGCCAGCAGCTCTAACAGAAATACGCAGTATTTT.

This clone was counted only a few times. The chain links TRBV30 to TRBJ2-1; 9 nucleotides agree with TRBD2. From germline, CDR1 is GTSNPN and CDR2 SVGIG (reference sequence). The CDR3 sequence is 15 residues long. After removal of 0 bases from V and 4 bases from J, the junction contained 4 bases not matched to a gene. The CDR3 bases are TGTGCCTGGAGTGTAGGGCTAGCGGGATACAATGAGCAGTTCTTC. This gives the protein CAWSVGLAGYNEQFF. Looking up the rest from reference TRBV30 and TRBJ2-1 gives the full variable domain: SQTIHQWPATLVQPVGSPLSLECTVEGTSNPNLYWYRQAAGRGLQLLFYSVGIGQISSEVPQNLSASRPQDRQFILSSKKLLLSDSGFYLCAWSVGLAGYNEQFFGPGTRLTVL.

There are a few counts of this clone. The chain combines TRBV30 with TRBJ2-2; D is uncertain. The CDR3 sequence is 14 residues long. Germline V gene sequence: CDR1 GTSNPN, CDR2 SVGIG (reference sequence). The V end was cut by 2 bases, the J end by 6 bases, with 13 bases between. The CDR3 region has the DNA TGTGCCTGGAGTATAACTATGGAGCCCGGGGAGCTGTTTTTT. It is translated as CAWSITMEPGELFF. Full variable domain (outside the CDR3, taken from reference TRBV30 and TRBJ2-2): SQTIHQWPATLVQPVGSPLSLECTVEGTSNPNLYWYRQAAGRGLQLLFYSVGIGQISSEVPQNLSASRPQDRQFILSSKKLLLSDSGFYLCAWSITMEPGELFFGEGSRLTVL.

The chain joins TRBV29-1 to TRBJ1-5; tentative D call: TRBD1 (5 bases). Germline CDR1 SQVTM, CDR2 ANQGSEA. The CDR3 runs to 12 residues. V was shortened by 6 bases and J by 7 bases, with 13 bases between the two germline ends. The CDR3 reads CSVGEGYQPQHF. The CDR3 coding sequence is TGCAGCGTAGGGGAAGGGTACCAGCCCCAGCATTTT.

This clone occurred a few times. V gene TRBV28 combines with J gene TRBJ2-6, with a tentative D call TRBD1 (6 bases). This CDR3 is 19 amino acids long. Germline V CDR1 and CDR2: MDHEN, SYDVKM. V was pared by 3 bases and J by 0 bases, with 18 bases between. CDR3 sequence: CASSFSSWGRVSGANVLTF. The CDR3 region has the DNA TGTGCCAGCAGTTTTTCGTCGTGGGGGCGAGTCTCTGGGGCCAACGTCCTGACTTTC.

V and J are TRBV9 and TRBJ2-3; 8 bases agree with TRBD2. Germline V lookup: CDR1 SGDLS, CDR2 YYNGEE. The CDR3 covers 17 residues. V trimming: 0 bases; J trimming: 4 bases; junction bases outside the gene matches: 10. The CDR3 nucleotides read TGTGCCAGCAGCGTAGAGCCCACCGGACTAGCCGCAGATACGCAGTATTTT. It is translated as CASSVEPTGLAADTQYF.

The chain's CDR3 is CASSAQLGQGLEKLFF. In nucleotides, the CDR3 is TGTGCCAGCAGTGCTCAATTGGGACAGGGTCTCGAAAAACTGTTTTTT. The chain recombines TRBV25-1 with TRBJ1-4; 9 positions agree with TRBD1. Germline V gives CDR1 MGHDK, CDR2 SYGVNS. Losses at the gene ends were 4 bases for V and 8 bases for J; bases not matched to a gene: 11. The CDR3 totals 16 residues.

The chain employs TRBV5-4 and TRBJ2-1; D remains unclear. This CDR3 region has 12 residues. V was shortened by 4 bases and J by 8 bases, with 10 bases between the two germline ends. The germline gives CDR1 SGHNT, CDR2 YYREEE (reference sequence). CDR3 coding DNA: TGTGCCAGCAGCGCCCGGCTAGATGAGCAGTTCTTC. Its protein product is CASSARLDEQFF.

A few counts support this clone. This sequence joins TRBV4-3 and TRBJ2-7; TRBD2 agrees at 10 bases. CDR3 length equals 19 residues. Losses at the gene ends were 0 bases for V and 3 bases for J; bases not matched to a gene: 14. Germline loops: CDR1 LGHNA, CDR2 YSLEER. The CDR3 sequence is CASSQDLGLAGDLYYEQYF. CDR3 coding DNA: TGCGCCAGCAGCCAAGATTTAGGGCTAGCGGGGGACCTCTACTACGAGCAGTACTTC.

The rearrangement joins TRBV6-5 to TRBJ2-3; 12 positions match TRBD1. CDR3 length equals 16 residues. The germline gives CDR1 MNHEY, CDR2 SVGAGI. With V trimmed by 4 bases and J by 6 bases, 8 bases remained unmatched. For the CDR3, the DNA is TGTGCCAGCAGTTGGGGGACAGGGGGCGCACCGGATACGCAGTATTTT. Its translation is CASSWGTGGAPDTQYF.

This clone was seen more than once but under ten times. The V and J genes are TRBV7-2 and TRBJ2-7, with 8 positions matching TRBD1. This CDR3 has 15 amino acids. V lost 1 base, J lost 1 base, and 3 bases stayed unmatched. The V gene's germline CDR1 is SGHTA and CDR2 FQGNSA. The CDR3 protein is CASSLEGQVSYEQYF. In DNA, the CDR3 is TGTGCCAGCAGCTTAGAGGGACAGGTATCCTACGAGCAGTACTTC.

The V call is TRBV15, the J call TRBJ1-4; maybe TRBD1 (5 bases). V lost 3 bases to trimming and J lost 8 bases, with 7 bases between them. The CDR3 spans 12 residues. Germline-derived CDR1 and CDR2 are LNHNV and YYDKDF (reference sequence). CDR3 loop: CATSSRGEKLFF. DNA for the CDR3: TGTGCCACCAGCAGCCGGGGGGAAAAACTGTTTTTT.

The V and J genes are TRBV30 and TRBJ2-7; 9 positions agree with TRBD1. Germline trimming cut 4 bases from V and 3 bases from J; bases unmatched to any gene: 13. CDR1 and CDR2 (germline): GTSNPN, SVGIG (reference sequence). The CDR3 is 16 amino acids. CDR3 region: CAWTDPYRGLFYEQYF. The CDR3 region has the DNA TGTGCCTGGACCGACCCATACAGGGGGCTATTCTACGAGCAGTACTTC.

This clone was detected only a few times. The J gene is TRBJ2-4, the V gene TRBV28; 8 nucleotides align to TRBD1. Trimming removed 4 bases from V and 4 bases from J; junction bases left unmatched: 6. Germline V gene data show CDR1 as MDHEN and CDR2 as SYDVKM. This CDR3 has 15 residues. The CDR3 coding sequence is TGTGCCAGCAGTTCCGGGGGACAGGATAAAAACATTCAGTACTTC. Its translation is CASSSGGQDKNIQYF.

There are a few counts of this clone. J is TRBJ1-5 and V is TRBV2; D might be TRBD1 (5 bases). V was cut by 5 bases and J by 6 bases, with 8 bases left in between. The CDR3 is 12 amino acids. Germline lookup yields CDR1 SNHLY and CDR2 FYNNEI. The CDR3: CASSSGVQPQHF. The CDR3 bases are TGTGCCAGCAGTTCGGGGGTTCAGCCCCAGCATTTT.

This chain joins TRBV7-9 and TRBJ1-6; unclear D gene. Trimming pared 1 base from V and 10 bases from J, leaving 26 bases between. Germline values: CDR1 SEHNR, CDR2 FQNEAQ (reference sequence). The CDR3 sequence is 19 residues long. CDR3 sequence: CASSLGTGDPRLAYSPLHF. The CDR3 coding sequence is TGTGCCAGCAGCTTAGGTACCGGAGACCCAAGACTCGCCTACTCACCCCTCCACTTT.

The chain couples TRBV6-5 to TRBJ1-1; possibly TRBD1 for D (6 bases). From germline, CDR1 is MNHEY and CDR2 SVGAGI. The CDR3 runs to 14 residues. Trimming took off 0 bases at V and 5 bases at J, with 10 bases between the two ends. The CDR3 loop is CASSYSGRGTEAFF. CDR3 nucleotide sequence: TGTGCCAGCAGTTACTCTGGGAGGGGGACTGAAGCTTTCTTT.

A few counts support this clone. The V call is TRBV7-2, the J call TRBJ1-4; D not certain. V lost 5 bases and J lost 4, with 11 bases in between. This CDR3 is 14 amino acids long. The germline V gene encodes CDR1 SGHTA and CDR2 FQGNSA. CDR3 bases: TGTGCCAGCAGCCCCGTGGGGAGTAATGAAAAACTGTTTTTT. Its protein product is CASSPVGSNEKLFF.

J is TRBJ1-4 and V is TRBV15; D is unresolved. Germline CDR1 LNHNV, CDR2 YYDKDF (reference sequence). The CDR3 extends over 14 amino acids. V was clipped by 1 base and J by 3 bases, with 6 bases between them. The CDR3 protein is CATSRGQANEKLFF. The CDR3 DNA sequence: TGTGCCACCAGCAGAGGGCAGGCTAATGAAAAACTGTTTTTT.

This clone was counted a few times. The genes are TRBV7-8 and TRBJ2-1, with 11 bases aligning to TRBD1. V was pared by 2 bases and J by 7 bases, with 13 bases of the junction left unmatched. This CDR3 is 18 amino acids long. From germline, CDR1 is SGHVS and CDR2 FQNEAQ. CDR3 coding DNA: TGTGCCAGCAGCTTACGACGGACCGGGACAGGGGGTCGGAATGAGCAGTTCTTC. It codes for CASSLRRTGTGGRNEQFF.

This chain joins TRBV5-1 and TRBJ2-1; D possibly corresponds to TRBD2 (5 bases). CDR3 length: 13 residues. V was cut by 4 bases and J by 7 bases, with 12 bases left in between. CDR1 and CDR2 from the germline V gene are SGHRS and YFSETQ. CDR3 sequence: CASSTGGSNEQFF. The CDR3, as DNA: TGCGCCAGCAGCACCGGAGGCAGTAATGAGCAGTTCTTC.

The chain employs TRBV7-2 and TRBJ1-6, with 9 bases lining up with TRBD1. The V gene end was trimmed by 4 bases and the J gene end by 10 bases; junction bases not matched to a gene: 11. Per the germline V gene, CDR1 is SGHTA and CDR2 is FQGNSA. This CDR3 has 16 amino acids. CDR3 loop: CASSYTGQGFWSPLHF. CDR3 DNA sequence: TGTGCCAGCAGCTACACGGGACAGGGTTTCTGGTCACCCCTCCACTTT.

In its sample, this clone was seen a few times. This chain joins TRBV7-2 and TRBJ2-7; TRBD2 agrees at 8 bases. After removal of 3 bases from V and 4 bases from J, the junction contained 11 bases not matched to a gene. The CDR3 contains 16 residues. Germline V gives CDR1 SGHTA, CDR2 FQGNSA. This CDR3 is CASSFSPSSGDYEQYF. The CDR3 DNA follows: TGTGCCAGCAGCTTCTCCCCGAGTAGCGGGGATTACGAGCAGTACTTC. The whole variable domain, remainder taken from reference TRBV7-2 and TRBJ2-7, is GAGVSQSPSNKVTEKGKDVELRCDPISGHTALYWYRQSLGQGLEFLIYFQGNSAPDKSGLPSDRFSAERTGGSVSTLTIQRTQQEDSAVYLCASSFSPSSGDYEQYFGPGTRLTVT.